The clone carrying this T cell receptor beta chain was observed a few times. The antigen is undetermined. The sample is drawn from a study of post-analysis software for immune sequencing data. Overall study: Disease trajectories encompassed relapsing-remitting, secondary progressive and progressive-relapsing multiple sclerosis.

TCR beta libraries were prepared from cDNA with unique molecular identifiers. TCRdb re-analysed the PCR reads in MiXCR, keeping a single row per CDR3 protein. Here the sample spans approximately 350,000 distinct CDR3 sequences, about a third being singletons. This CDR3 is 15 amino acids long. Germline-derived CDR1 and CDR2 are SGHRS and YFSETQ. Between the trimmed V and J ends, which lost 4 bases and 2 bases, there was a span of 15 bases. Overall study findings and caveats: Five or six TRBV segments, TRBV5-6, TRBV5-1 and TRBV20-1 among them, were found more frequent in patients than controls.

This receptor was taken from a girl aged 10 to 17 with multiple sclerosis. The chain combines TRBV5-1 with TRBJ2-5; a possible D gene is TRBD1 (6 bases). Material for sequencing was blood. The CDR3 DNA sequence: TGCGCCAGCAGCACCGTAGGCACAGGGCAAGAGACCCAGTACTTC. Amino acid sequence: CASSTVGTGQETQYF. The whole variable domain, filled in from reference TRBV5-1 and TRBJ2-5, reads KAGVTQTPRYLIKTRGQQVTLSCSPISGHRSVSWYQQTPGQGLQFLFEYFSETQRNKGNFPGRFSGRQFSNSRSEMNVSTLELGDSALYLCASSTVGTGQETQYFGPGTRLLVL.